The 9 T cell receptor beta chains below all came from one sample that was sequenced in a study of T cells in Graves' hyperthyroidism and ophthalmopathy. Researchers took RNA transcripts and amplified the TCR beta CDR3 regions from them. HTBI primers drove first-round RT-PCR of the TCR CDR3. From the multiplex PCR reads, TCRdb called clonotypes with MiXCR, one entry per CDR3 protein. The table has roughly 500,000 distinct CDR3 sequences, over 35% seen once; the top ten hold around 47%. The sequenced sample was peripheral blood or thyroid tissue (not recorded which). These receptor sequences come from an adult woman with Graves' disease, either hyperthyroidism or ophthalmopathy (not recorded which).

This chain joins TRBV7-6 and TRBJ1-1; D possibly corresponds to TRBD1 (6 bases). The CDR3 is 18 residues long. CDR1 SGHVS and CDR2 FNYEAQ come from the germline V gene. Trimming removed 3 bases from V and 3 bases from J, with 23 bases in between. The CDR3 loop is CASSFRLTGSGIDTEAFF. CDR3 in DNA: TGTGCCAGCAGCTTTCGGCTCACAGGGTCTGGGATTGACACTGAAGCTTTCTTT.

This chain links TRBV4-1 with TRBJ1-4; D is perhaps TRBD1 (6 bases). Trimming stripped 1 base from V and 8 bases from J, with 17 bases between. CDR3 size: 16 residues. Germline V gene data show CDR1 as MGHRA and CDR2 as YSYEKL. CDR3: CASSQGYGGAREKLFF. The CDR3, as DNA: TGCGCCAGCAGCCAAGGTTATGGGGGGGCGCGAGAAAAACTGTTTTTT.

This chain links TRBV7-9 with TRBJ1-1, with D maybe TRBD1 (5 bases). CDR1 is SEHNR, CDR2 FQNEAQ, per germline (reference sequence). The CDR3 spans 15 residues. V was cut by 4 bases and J by 3 bases, with 15 bases left in between. CDR3 loop: CASSSDGGSDTEAFF. The DNA of the CDR3 is TGTGCCAGCAGCTCTGACGGGGGTTCTGACACTGAAGCTTTCTTT.

This clonotype was counted only a few times. The rearrangement uses TRBV7-2 and TRBJ1-5, with 7 bases aligning to TRBD1. Germline-derived CDR1 and CDR2 are SGHTA and FQGNSA. This CDR3 is 15 amino acids long. This CDR3 is CASPPRGMSNQPQHF. CDR3 nucleotides: TGTGCTAGCCCCCCCAGGGGGATGAGCAATCAGCCCCAGCATTTT.

This clonotype was recorded at least ten times. The V gene is TRBV29-1, the J gene TRBJ1-2; TRBD1 is a possible D gene (6 bases). The germline V and J ends were trimmed by 3 bases and 0 bases, with 11 bases remaining between them. Per germline, CDR1 SQVTM and CDR2 ANQGSEA. There are 14 residues in the CDR3. The CDR3: CSVDSDRTNYGYTF. CDR3 in DNA: TGCAGCGTTGATAGCGACAGGACTAACTATGGCTACACCTTC.

This rearrangement joins TRBV7-3 to TRBJ2-7; TRBD1 agrees at 7 bases. There are 13 residues in the CDR3. Germline CDR1 SGHTA, CDR2 FQGTGA. The J segment lost 3 bases and the V segment lost 10 bases, leaving 9 bases of the junction unmatched. This chain's CDR3 is CAIQRDSFYEQYF. The CDR3 region has the DNA TGTGCCATACAGAGGGACAGCTTCTACGAGCAGTACTTC.

The V call is TRBV10-3, the J call TRBJ1-1; no reliable D call. Germline V lookup: CDR1 ENHRY, CDR2 SYGVKD. There are 14 residues in the CDR3. V lost 4 bases and J 0 bases, leaving 9 bases between the germline ends. In DNA form, the CDR3 reads TGTGCCATCAGTGCGGACCGTATGAACACTGAAGCTTTCTTT. It codes for CAISADRMNTEAFF.

The gene calls are TRBV7-2 and TRBJ1-1; 10 positions match TRBD1. The V segment lost 1 base and the J segment 9 bases; nucleotides outside the gene matches: 8. The CDR3 length is 15 residues. The germline gives CDR1 SGHTA, CDR2 FQGNSA. The CDR3 sequence: CASSLGTGGSRKAFF. Written as DNA, the CDR3 is TGTGCCAGCAGCTTAGGGACAGGGGGGTCCAGAAAAGCTTTCTTT.

Points on this clonotype: A read error may produce the germline difference seen at one junction end. The chain couples TRBV6-1 to TRBJ2-5; 9 nucleotides align to TRBD1. This CDR3 region has 16 residues. CDR1 MNHNS and CDR2 SASEGT come from the germline V gene. CDR3: CASSEPRQGVSETQYF. In nucleotides, the CDR3 is TGCGCCAGCAGTGAGCCTAGACAGGGGGTATCAGAGACCCAGTACTTC.